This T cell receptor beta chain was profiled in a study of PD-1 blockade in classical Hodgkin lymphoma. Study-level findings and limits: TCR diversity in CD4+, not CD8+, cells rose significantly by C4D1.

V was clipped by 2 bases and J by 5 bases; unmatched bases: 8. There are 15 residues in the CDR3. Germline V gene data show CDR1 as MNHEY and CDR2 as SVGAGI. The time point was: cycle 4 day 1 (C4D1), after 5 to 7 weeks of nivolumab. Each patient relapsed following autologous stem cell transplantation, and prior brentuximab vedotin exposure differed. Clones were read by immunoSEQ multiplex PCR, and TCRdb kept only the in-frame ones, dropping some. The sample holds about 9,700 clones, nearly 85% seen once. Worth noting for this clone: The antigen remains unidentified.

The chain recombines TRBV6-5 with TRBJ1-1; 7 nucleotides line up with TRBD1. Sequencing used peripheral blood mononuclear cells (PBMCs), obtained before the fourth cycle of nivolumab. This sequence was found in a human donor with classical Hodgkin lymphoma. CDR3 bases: TGTGCCAGCAGTTACGGGACGAGGGGGCGGACTGAAGCTTTCTTT. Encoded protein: CASSYGTRGRTEAFF.